This T cell receptor beta chain was identified in a study of T cell repertoires in cytomegalovirus infection. On the study more broadly: Public TCR beta signatures were indicative of both CMV infection and a matching HLA type. Study-level points and caveats: It was HLA-C-restricted CMV-specific TCR beta clonotypes that dominated the response ex vivo. Totalled public TCR beta family frequency picked out people who carried CMV plus the relevant HLA.

This clonotype was detected many times. Its specificity is not known. MiXCR was run by TCRdb on the reads, yielding one entry per CDR3 protein. In the table there are around 440,000 distinct CDR3 sequences, 10% to 12% of which are singletons. V dropped 6 bases and J dropped 0 bases, with 17 bases sitting between them. The CDR3 has 16 residues. Sequencing was carried out using PBMCs. This receptor was taken from a human donor in good health (CMV status not recorded). Some clones in this sample may be carry-over from other donors' samples. The rearrangement links TRBV12-3 or TRBV12-4 to TRBJ1-2; weak D call: TRBD1 (6 bases). CDR3: CASSRKGGLSNYGYTF. CDR3 nucleotides: TGTGCCAGCAGCCGGAAGGGGGGACTTTCTAACTATGGCTACACCTTC.